A selection of T cell receptor beta chains follows, all from one sample in a study of cytomegalovirus exposure and HLA in healthy donors. Sequenced by immunoSEQ multiplex PCR; TCRdb stores in-frame clones only, minus some. The data hold under 200,000 clones, with 84% observed a single time. What was sequenced was PBMCs. All receptors come from a man aged 45 to 65 in good health and CMV-seropositive. CDR3s include the opening cysteine and the closing phenylalanine or tryptophan. The D gene is left open where the match is weak. Not every row has a clone size; where given, it reads once, few, many or a size class.

CDR3aa,CDR3nt,v_gene,d_gene,abundance,j_gene
CASSETRTAKNIQYF,TGTGCCAGCAGTGAAACCCGGACAGCGAAAAACATTCAGTACTTC,TRBV2,.,.,TRBJ2-4
CASKRLGGQYEQYF,TGTGCCAGCAAAAGGCTCGGGGGGCAATACGAGCAGTACTTC,TRBV5-8,.,once,TRBJ2-7
CASSQQGSYGYTF,TGTGCCAGCAGCCAGCAGGGCAGCTATGGCTACACCTTC,TRBV7-3,.,.,TRBJ1-2
CASSKGPRGTYEQYF,TGTGCCAGCAGCAAAGGCCCGAGAGGCACCTACGAGCAGTACTTC,TRBV21-1,.,.,TRBJ2-7
CASRDGQGSTEAFF,TGTGCCAGCAGGGATGGACAGGGGTCCACTGAAGCTTTCTTT,TRBV6-1,TRBD1,.,TRBJ1-1
CASSSGTGVPQHF,TGTGCCAGCAGCTCCGGGACAGGGGTGCCCCAGCATTTT,TRBV7-9,TRBD1,.,TRBJ1-5
CARSLKLSKCTQYF,TGTGCCAGAAGCTTGAAACTGAGTAAGTGTACGCAGTATTTT,TRBV5-3,.,.,TRBJ2-3
CASSEAIRGSYNEQFF,TGTGCCAGCAGTGAAGCTATTAGGGGATCCTACAATGAGCAGTTCTTC,TRBV6-1,.,.,TRBJ2-1
CASSRGLVATQYF,TGCGCCAGCAGCCGCGGACTAGTCGCGACCCAGTACTTC,TRBV4-1,TRBD2,few,TRBJ2-5
CASSFVRTGQETQYF,TGTGCCAGCAGCTTCGTCCGGACAGGTCAAGAGACCCAGTACTTC,TRBV5-4,TRBD1,.,TRBJ2-5
CASSPGGGSNQPQHF,TGTGCCAGCAGCCCGGGGGGGGGTAGCAATCAGCCCCAGCATTTT,TRBV6-5,.,.,TRBJ1-5
CAIGEQGGISGNTIYF,TGTGCCATAGGGGAGCAGGGAGGAATCTCTGGAAACACCATATATTTT,TRBV7-9,.,.,TRBJ1-3
CATPSGQGNNEQFF,TGTGCCACCCCGTCGGGACAGGGGAACAATGAGCAGTTCTTC,TRBV19,TRBD1,.,TRBJ2-1
CASSEWGGLTNEQFF,TGTGCCAGCAGCGAATGGGGCGGCCTAACAAATGAGCAGTTCTTC,TRBV27,.,.,TRBJ2-1
CASSERTGPDGYTF,TGTGCCAGCAGTGAGCGGACAGGGCCGGACGGCTACACCTTC,TRBV6-1,TRBD1,.,TRBJ1-2
CASSLEAGGTLIYEQYF,TGTGCCAGCAGCTTAGAGGCTGGCGGGACCCTGATCTACGAGCAGTACTTC,TRBV7-6,.,.,TRBJ2-7
CASGGGLNEQFF,TGCGCCAGCGGCGGCGGGCTGAATGAGCAGTTCTTC,TRBV10-2,.,.,TRBJ2-1
CASSPGQGAEEQYF,TGTGCCAGCAGCCCTGGGCAGGGGGCAGAGGAGCAGTACTTC,TRBV11-2,TRBD1,few,TRBJ2-7
CASSWTDSNQPQHF,TGTGCCAGCAGCTGGACAGATAGCAATCAGCCCCAGCATTTT,TRBV11-2,.,.,TRBJ1-5
CASSGGLAGPSTDTQYF,TGTGCCAGCAGCGGGGGACTAGCGGGACCCAGCACAGATACGCAGTATTTT,TRBV7-9,TRBD2,few,TRBJ2-3
CASSPRTGSNEKLFF,TGTGCCAGCAGCCCCCGGACAGGTTCTAATGAAAAACTGTTTTTT,TRBV9,TRBD1,few,TRBJ1-4
CASSPGYQETQYF,TGTGCCAGCAGTCCAGGGTACCAAGAGACCCAGTACTTC,TRBV6-5,.,.,TRBJ2-5
CASSPGRQGTFLPQDSPLHF,TGTGCCAGCAGTCCGGGGAGACAGGGGACCTTCCTACCTCAAGATTCACCCCTCCACTTT,TRBV5-5,TRBD1,.,TRBJ1-6
CASSLGDRAPNQPQHF,TGTGCCAGCAGCTTGGGGGACAGGGCCCCCAATCAGCCCCAGCATTTT,TRBV5-8,TRBD1,.,TRBJ1-5
CASSLETGLQETQYF,TGTGCCAGCAGCTTGGAGACAGGGCTCCAGGAGACCCAGTACTTC,TRBV5-4,TRBD1,once,TRBJ2-5
CASSLMAGGLYEQFF,TGTGCCAGCAGCTTAATGGCGGGGGGGCTTTATGAGCAGTTCTTC,TRBV7-2,TRBD2,.,TRBJ2-1
CASTTGQPYEQYF,TGTGCCAGCACCACAGGGCAACCCTACGAGCAGTACTTC,TRBV25-1,.,.,TRBJ2-7
CASHPPSGGPNEQFF,TGTGCCAGCCACCCTCCTAGCGGGGGGCCCAATGAGCAGTTCTTC,TRBV19,TRBD2,.,TRBJ2-1
CASSGLAGNEQFF,TGCGCCAGCAGTGGACTAGCTGGCAATGAGCAGTTCTTC,TRBV10-2,TRBD2,.,TRBJ2-1
CASSVVGLAGGLFNEQFF,TGTGCCAGCAGCGTAGTTGGACTAGCGGGGGGGCTCTTCAATGAGCAGTTCTTC,TRBV9,TRBD2,.,TRBJ2-1
CASSYRTGEALQHF,TGTGCCAGCAGTTACCGGACAGGAGAGGCTCTCCAGCATTTT,TRBV6-5,TRBD1,.,TRBJ1-5
CASSQEAGQGWKKYF,TGTGCCAGCAGCCAGGAGGCGGGACAGGGGTGGAAAAAGTACTTC,TRBV14,TRBD1,few,TRBJ2-7
CASSPGQRVRNEQFF,TGTGCCAGCAGTCCGGGACAGCGAGTTAGGAATGAGCAGTTCTTC,TRBV7-9,TRBD1,.,TRBJ2-1
CASSERQVGTNEKLFF,TGTGCCAGCAGTGAACGACAGGTTGGGACTAATGAAAAACTGTTTTTT,TRBV2,.,few,TRBJ1-4
CASAGQGNYGYTF,TGTGCCAGCGCTGGACAGGGGAACTATGGCTACACCTTC,TRBV2,TRBD1,.,TRBJ1-2
CASSPRTASNYGYTF,TGTGCCAGCAGCCCTCGGACAGCCTCTAACTATGGCTACACCTTC,TRBV7-8,.,.,TRBJ1-2
CASREGNEGYTF,TGTGCCAGCAGGGAGGGGAACGAAGGCTACACCTTC,TRBV2,.,.,TRBJ1-2
CASNFLGGNNYGYTF,TGTGCCAGCAATTTTTTAGGGGGAAATAACTATGGCTACACCTTC,TRBV28,.,.,TRBJ1-2
CASSSPSWEVSYNEQFF,TGCGCCAGCAGCTCCCCTTCTTGGGAGGTCTCCTACAATGAGCAGTTCTTC,TRBV5-1,.,.,TRBJ2-1
CASSPTRGNTIYF,TGTGCCAGCAGCCCGACACGTGGAAACACCATATATTTT,TRBV14,.,.,TRBJ1-3
CASNLVTGLYGYTF,TGTGCCAGCAACCTTGTGACAGGGCTCTATGGCTACACCTTC,TRBV6-5,TRBD1,.,TRBJ1-2
CASRAGGMENNEQFF,TGTGCCAGCAGGGCGGGAGGGATGGAAAACAATGAGCAGTTCTTC,TRBV25-1,TRBD2,.,TRBJ2-1
CASSLAPSLGQGAYEQYF,TGCGCCAGCAGCTTGGCCCCTTCTTTGGGACAGGGAGCCTACGAGCAGTACTTC,TRBV5-1,TRBD1,.,TRBJ2-7
CASSLSRDQPQHF,TGTGCCAGCTCACTCTCCCGGGATCAGCCCCAGCATTTT,TRBV18,.,once,TRBJ1-5
CASSGGAETQPQHF,TGTGCCAGCTCCGGGGGAGCCGAGACTCAGCCCCAGCATTTT,TRBV28,.,.,TRBJ1-5
CASSPGLPYEQYF,TGCGCCAGCAGCCCCGGACTCCCCTACGAGCAGTACTTC,TRBV5-1,.,few,TRBJ2-7
CASSLTPGFHGYTF,TGCGCCAGCAGCTTGACCCCAGGGTTTCATGGCTACACCTTC,TRBV5-1,.,.,TRBJ1-2
CASSLITGAGELFF,TGCGCCAGCAGCTTAATAACAGGCGCCGGGGAGCTGTTTTTT,TRBV5-1,.,.,TRBJ2-2
CASSRWGQGAGYTF,TGCGCCAGCAGCCGATGGGGACAGGGGGCTGGCTACACCTTC,TRBV5-1,TRBD1,.,TRBJ1-2
CASSPGGGKDQETQYF,TGCGCCAGCAGTCCGGGGGGCGGGAAGGACCAAGAGACCCAGTACTTC,TRBV4-1,.,.,TRBJ2-5